These T cell receptor beta chains were read from a single sample in a study of blood T cell repertoires in COVID-19. Sequencing was performed with immunoSEQ multiplex PCR; in TCRdb, only in-frame clones are kept and a portion is missing. The sample carries some 70,000 clones, approximately 80% recorded once. The source material was peripheral blood. The receptors come from a man aged 55 to 69 with COVID-19, enrolled during active disease. The CDR3 runs from the conserved cysteine through the conserved F or W. The order of the fields is clone size, D gene, V gene, J gene, CDR3 DNA, CDR3 protein. The D gene is left open where the match is weak. The size field is filled for only some rows; it gives once, few, many or a size class.

size: NA; D: NA; V: TRBV9; J: TRBJ1-3; DNA: TGTGCCAGCAGCCTGGGGGGGCAAGATGGAAACACCATATATTTT; CDR3: CASSLGGQDGNTIYF
size: NA; D: TRBD1; V: TRBV5-1; J: TRBJ1-2; DNA: TGCGCCAGCAGCTTGGACGGACAGGGGGGATACTATGGCTACACCTTC; CDR3: CASSLDGQGGYYGYTF
size: once; D: NA; V: TRBV5-1; J: TRBJ2-5; DNA: TGCGCCAGCAGACGGGACTCGAAAGAGACCCAGTACTTC; CDR3: CASRRDSKETQYF
size: NA; D: NA; V: TRBV30; J: TRBJ1-6; DNA: TGTGCCTGGACCGACGGGGGGAACTCCTATAATTCACCCCTCCACTTT; CDR3: CAWTDGGNSYNSPLHF
size: NA; D: TRBD1; V: TRBV9; J: TRBJ1-2; DNA: TGTGCCAGCAGCGCGGACAGGAGTGGCTACACCTTC; CDR3: CASSADRSGYTF
size: NA; D: NA; V: TRBV3-1/TRBV3-2; J: TRBJ2-2; DNA: TGTGCCAGCAGCCATACATACACCGGGGAGCTGTTTTTT; CDR3: CASSHTYTGELFF
size: NA; D: TRBD2; V: TRBV9; J: TRBJ2-1; DNA: TGTGCCAGCAGCGCATTCTCGGGGGGGTACAATGAGCAGTTCTTC; CDR3: CASSAFSGGYNEQFF
size: NA; D: NA; V: TRBV5-6; J: TRBJ1-2; DNA: TGTGCCAGCAGGTTAGGGGATGGCTACACCTTC; CDR3: CASRLGDGYTF
size: medium-sized; D: NA; V: TRBV25-1; J: TRBJ1-6; DNA: TGTGCCAGCAGTGACCCCACGGGAGGGAGTAATTCACCCCTCCACTTT; CDR3: CASSDPTGGSNSPLHF
size: few; D: TRBD1; V: TRBV5-6; J: TRBJ2-3; DNA: TGTGCCAGCAGCTTGGTAGCAGGGGGTACGACAGATACGCAGTATTTT; CDR3: CASSLVAGGTTDTQYF
size: once; D: NA; V: TRBV29-1; J: TRBJ2-6; DNA: TGCAGCGTGGAAGGGACATCTGGGGCCAACGTCCTGACTTTC; CDR3: CSVEGTSGANVLTF
size: NA; D: NA; V: TRBV6-5; J: TRBJ1-2; DNA: TGTGCCAGCTTTTCTCAGGGTAACTATGGCTACACCTTC; CDR3: CASFSQGNYGYTF
size: NA; D: TRBD2; V: TRBV12-5; J: TRBJ2-1; DNA: TGTGCTAGTGGTTTGAGCTACAGCGGGGCAGACAATGAGCAGTTCTTC; CDR3: CASGLSYSGADNEQFF
size: NA; D: NA; V: TRBV5-4; J: TRBJ2-7; DNA: TGTGCCAGCAGCGGGACACAGGGTGGGAGCTCCTACGAGCAGTACTTC; CDR3: CASSGTQGGSSYEQYF
size: NA; D: TRBD2; V: TRBV11-3; J: TRBJ2-6; DNA: TGTGCCAGCCGACTAGCGGGATGGTCCGGGGCCAACGTCCTGACTTTC; CDR3: CASRLAGWSGANVLTF
size: NA; D: NA; V: TRBV30; J: TRBJ1-2; DNA: TGTGCCGGCAGGGCAGGGGCTAACTATGGCTACACCTTC; CDR3: CAGRAGANYGYTF
size: once; D: NA; V: TRBV6-5; J: TRBJ1-5; DNA: TGTGCCAGCAGACGTCAAGGGGGTAGCAATCAGCCCCAGCATTTT; CDR3: CASRRQGGSNQPQHF
size: NA; D: NA; V: TRBV21-1; J: TRBJ2-7; DNA: TGTGCCAGCAGCAAAGCGACTTGGCGACCCTACGAGCAGTACTTC; CDR3: CASSKATWRPYEQYF
size: many; D: NA; V: TRBV9; J: TRBJ1-6; DNA: TGTGCCAGCAGCGTAGCTGGCCCCAGCTCCTATAATTCACCCCTCCACTTT; CDR3: CASSVAGPSSYNSPLHF
size: few; D: NA; V: TRBV2; J: TRBJ1-1; DNA: TGTGCCAGCAAAGAAGGAGGGGCAGAAGCTTTCTTT; CDR3: CASKEGGAEAFF
size: NA; D: TRBD2; V: TRBV6-4; J: TRBJ2-3; DNA: TGTGCCAGCAGTCCTTCTAGCGGACCAACTAGCACAGATACGCAGTATTTT; CDR3: CASSPSSGPTSTDTQYF
size: NA; D: NA; V: TRBV7-9; J: TRBJ1-6; DNA: TGTGCCAGCAGCTTAGTTGGGCGGGGTTCACCCCTCCACTTT; CDR3: CASSLVGRGSPLHF
size: NA; D: NA; V: TRBV9; J: TRBJ1-2; DNA: TGTGCCAGCAGCGTAGGGACAGTGAACTATGGCTACACCTTC; CDR3: CASSVGTVNYGYTF
size: few; D: NA; V: TRBV6-5; J: TRBJ1-4; DNA: TGTGCCAGCAGAATAGATGAAAAACTGTTTTTT; CDR3: CASRIDEKLFF
size: NA; D: NA; V: TRBV5-1; J: TRBJ1-2; DNA: TGCGCCAGCAGCTTGGGGATAGCTGGCTACACCTTC; CDR3: CASSLGIAGYTF
size: few; D: TRBD2; V: TRBV4-1; J: TRBJ2-7; DNA: TGCGCCAGCAGCCAATATGAATTAGCGGGCCAATTCTACGAGCAGTACTTC; CDR3: CASSQYELAGQFYEQYF
size: NA; D: NA; V: TRBV18; J: TRBJ1-6; DNA: TGTGCCAGCTCAATCGGGGGGTATAATTCACCCCTCCACTTT; CDR3: CASSIGGYNSPLHF
size: NA; D: NA; V: TRBV12-2; J: TRBJ2-7; DNA: TGTGCAAGTCGCCGCCGGACAGGGGTGGGTTACGAGCAGTACTTC; CDR3: CASRRRTGVGYEQYF
size: NA; D: NA; V: TRBV5-5; J: TRBJ2-4; DNA: TGTGCCAGCAGCTTGGCGTCAGTGGCCAAAAACATTCAGTACTTC; CDR3: CASSLASVAKNIQYF
size: NA; D: NA; V: TRBV27; J: TRBJ2-1; DNA: TGTGCCAGCAGTTTAGGGCACTACAATGAGCAGTTCTTC; CDR3: CASSLGHYNEQFF
size: NA; D: NA; V: TRBV5-4; J: TRBJ1-6; DNA: TGTGCCAGCAGCTCCCCCGGCGGGGGTAGTAATTCACCCCTCCACTTT; CDR3: CASSSPGGGSNSPLHF
size: NA; D: NA; V: TRBV7-9; J: TRBJ2-7; DNA: TGTGCCAGCAGCTCAACAGGGCCCAGCGAGCAGTACTTC; CDR3: CASSSTGPSEQYF
size: NA; D: NA; V: TRBV10-3; J: TRBJ2-3; DNA: TGTGCCATCAGTGAGAGAGTGTTAACTAGCACAGATACGCAGTATTTT; CDR3: CAISERVLTSTDTQYF
size: NA; D: NA; V: TRBV6-1; J: TRBJ1-6; DNA: TGTGCCAGCAGTGATATGACAGATAATTCACCCCTCCACTTT; CDR3: CASSDMTDNSPLHF
size: NA; D: NA; V: TRBV12-5; J: TRBJ2-5; DNA: TGTGCTAGTGACCGGCCGGGGGGCCGGGAGACCCAGTACTTC; CDR3: CASDRPGGRETQYF
size: NA; D: NA; V: TRBV3-1/TRBV3-2; J: TRBJ2-2; DNA: TGTGCCAGCAGCCCCCGTTCGGGGGGGGAGCTGTTTTTT; CDR3: CASSPRSGGELFF
size: NA; D: NA; V: TRBV30; J: TRBJ1-5; DNA: TGTGCCTGGAGTGAGGGGCGAAGTAGCAATCAGCCCCAGCATTTT; CDR3: CAWSEGRSSNQPQHF
size: few; D: NA; V: TRBV7-9; J: TRBJ2-5; DNA: TGTGCCAGCAGCCCACAAGAGACCCAGTACTTC; CDR3: CASSPQETQYF
size: NA; D: TRBD1; V: TRBV5-1; J: TRBJ1-2; DNA: TGCGCCAGCAGCTTGTGGGCAGGGGGCGAGGGTTTTGGCTACACCTTC; CDR3: CASSLWAGGEGFGYTF
size: few; D: NA; V: TRBV27; J: TRBJ2-7; DNA: TGTGCCGGAGTCTACGAGCAGTACTTC; CDR3: CAGVYEQYF
size: NA; D: TRBD2; V: TRBV27; J: TRBJ2-1; DNA: TGTGCCAGCAGTTTATCGAGCGCGGGAGTTTCTAATGAGCAGTTCTTC; CDR3: CASSLSSAGVSNEQFF
size: NA; D: NA; V: TRBV7-9; J: TRBJ2-5; DNA: TGTGCCAGCAGCTTAAGCGGGCGGCAAGAGACCCAGTACTTC; CDR3: CASSLSGRQETQYF
size: once; D: NA; V: TRBV23-1; J: TRBJ2-2; DNA: TGCGCCAGCACCCTGGGGGCCGCAAACGCGAACACCGGGGAGCTGTTTTTT; CDR3: CASTLGAANANTGELFF
size: NA; D: TRBD2; V: TRBV5-4; J: TRBJ2-7; DNA: TGTGCCAGCAGCATAGCGGGGGGCTTCTACGAGCAGTACTTC; CDR3: CASSIAGGFYEQYF
size: many; D: NA; V: TRBV29-1; J: TRBJ2-7; DNA: TGCAGCGTTGATAGCCAGGACACCTACGAGCAGTACTTC; CDR3: CSVDSQDTYEQYF
size: NA; D: TRBD2; V: TRBV27; J: TRBJ2-7; DNA: TGTGCCAGCAGTTTAGATGGTCTAGCGGTGATACCCTCCTACGAGCAGTACTTC; CDR3: CASSLDGLAVIPSYEQYF
size: NA; D: TRBD1; V: TRBV28; J: TRBJ1-3; DNA: TGTGCCAGCAGTTTAACATTAGGGGGCGAGGATACCATATATTTT; CDR3: CASSLTLGGEDTIYF
size: NA; D: TRBD1; V: TRBV27; J: TRBJ1-2; DNA: TGTGCCACCAGGACAGGGGAAGGCTACACCTTC; CDR3: CATRTGEGYTF
size: NA; D: NA; V: TRBV9; J: TRBJ1-3; DNA: TGTGCCAGCAGCCGGGAGGGTACGGCTGGAAACACCATATATTTT; CDR3: CASSREGTAGNTIYF
size: NA; D: NA; V: TRBV7-6; J: TRBJ2-7; DNA: TGTGCCAGCAGCTCATCGGACACCCTGAGCTCCTACGAGCAGTACTTC; CDR3: CASSSSDTLSSYEQYF
size: NA; D: NA; V: TRBV29-1; J: TRBJ1-2; DNA: TGCAGCGTTGAAGACAATAACTATGGCTACACCTTC; CDR3: CSVEDNNYGYTF
size: NA; D: NA; V: TRBV11-2; J: TRBJ2-5; DNA: TGTGCCAGCAGCCCATCCTCGGGTCGATTGTACTTC; CDR3: CASSPSSGRLYF
size: NA; D: NA; V: TRBV5-4; J: TRBJ1-2; DNA: TGTGCCAGCAGCCTCGATCGGACAGAGAACTATGGCTACACCTTC; CDR3: CASSLDRTENYGYTF
size: NA; D: TRBD1; V: TRBV4-2; J: TRBJ1-1; DNA: TGTGCCAGCAGCACCAGACAGGGGTGGATGAACACTGAAGCTTTCTTT; CDR3: CASSTRQGWMNTEAFF
size: NA; D: TRBD1; V: TRBV5-5; J: TRBJ2-5; DNA: TGTGCCAGCAGCTTGACCCCGGGACAGGGGGGAGGAAAGACCCAGTACTTC; CDR3: CASSLTPGQGGGKTQYF
size: NA; D: NA; V: TRBV1; J: TRBJ2-1; DNA: TGCACCAGCAGCCAAGGAATACACCACTCCTACAATGAGCAGTTCTTC; CDR3: CTSSQGIHHSYNEQFF
size: NA; D: TRBD1; V: TRBV2; J: TRBJ2-6; DNA: TGTGCCAGCAGTGGACAGGGGGACCCCTCTGGGGCCAACGTCCTGACTTTC; CDR3: CASSGQGDPSGANVLTF
size: NA; D: TRBD1; V: TRBV18; J: TRBJ1-2; DNA: TGTGCCAGCTCACCATTGGGCACAGGGGAAGGCTACACCTTC; CDR3: CASSPLGTGEGYTF
size: NA; D: NA; V: TRBV19; J: TRBJ1-3; DNA: TGTGCCAGTAGTATGGGGGCTGGAGGAAACACCATATATTTT; CDR3: CASSMGAGGNTIYF